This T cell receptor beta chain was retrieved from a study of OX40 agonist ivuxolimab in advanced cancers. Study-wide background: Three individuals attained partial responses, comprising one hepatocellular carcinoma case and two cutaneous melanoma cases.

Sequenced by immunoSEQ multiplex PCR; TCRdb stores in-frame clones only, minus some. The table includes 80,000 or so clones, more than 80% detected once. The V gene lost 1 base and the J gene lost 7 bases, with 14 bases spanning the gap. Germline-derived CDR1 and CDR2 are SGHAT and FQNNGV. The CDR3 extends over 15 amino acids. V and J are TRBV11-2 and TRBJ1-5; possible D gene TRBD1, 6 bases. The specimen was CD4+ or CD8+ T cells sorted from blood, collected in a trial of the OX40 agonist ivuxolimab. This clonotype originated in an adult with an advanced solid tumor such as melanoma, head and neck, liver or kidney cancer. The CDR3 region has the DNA TGTGCCAGCAGCTTAGGCAACAGGGAGGGGCAGCCCCAGCATTTT. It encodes CASSLGNREGQPQHF.